Each of the 17 T cell receptor beta chains below was sequenced from the same sample in a study of T cells in Graves' hyperthyroidism and ophthalmopathy. Amplification yielded TCR beta CDR3 regions, with RNA transcripts as the source. The HTBI primer set drove a first-round RT-PCR of the TCR CDR3. MiXCR, run by TCRdb on the multiplex PCR reads, gives a single entry per CDR3 protein. The sample has some 500,000 distinct CDR3 sequences, around 14% seen once. Sequencing was done on a sample of blood. The receptors were gathered from a woman aged 18-35 years with Graves' hyperthyroidism.

The table lists this clonotype with many counts. This chain connects TRBV7-2 to TRBJ1-1, with 7 bases that match TRBD1. CDR3 length: 14 amino acids. Losses at the gene ends were 3 bases for V and 10 bases for J; bases not matched to a gene: 11. Germline assignment: CDR1 SGHTA and CDR2 FQGNSA. The CDR3: CASSFYRDSRPAFF. As DNA, the CDR3 is TGTGCCAGCAGCTTTTACCGGGACAGCCGCCCAGCTTTCTTT.

This clonotype has a count of ten or more. The CDR3 nucleotides read TGCGCCAGCAGCACCCGACTAGCGGGAGGCCATGGAGAGCAGTACTTC. This gives the protein CASSTRLAGGHGEQYF. V and J are TRBV5-1 and TRBJ2-7; TRBD2 aligns across 13 bases. CDR3 length: 16 amino acids. J was trimmed by 7 bases and V by 4 bases; bases with no gene match: 11. Germline V CDR1 and CDR2: SGHRS, YFSETQ.

This clonotype showed up just a few times. This rearrangement joins TRBV24-1 to TRBJ2-3; tentative D call: TRBD2 (5 bases). CDR1 is KGHDR and CDR2 is SFDVKD in the germline V gene. Trimming took 1 base from V and 2 from J, leaving 18 bases between them. This CDR3 region has 18 residues. This CDR3 reads CATSDLRLGSAHTDTQYF. In DNA, the CDR3 is TGTGCCACCAGTGATTTAAGGCTGGGGAGTGCGCACACAGATACGCAGTATTTT.

This clonotype has more than one count but fewer than ten. This may arise from a read error, as a much more abundant clone is one base away. V and J are TRBV11-3 and TRBJ1-2; D is perhaps TRBD1 (5 bases). CDR3 length: 15 amino acids. Germline V gene data show CDR1 as SGHNT and CDR2 as YENEEA. The CDR3 loop is CASSPRQRGNYGYAF. CDR3 DNA: TGTGCCAGCAGCCCCAGACAGAGGGGAAACTATGGCTACGCCTTC.

The V and J genes are TRBV6-1 and TRBJ1-5, with 7 bases aligning to TRBD1. V lost 5 bases, J lost 6 bases, and 7 bases stayed unmatched. The CDR3 covers 14 residues. Germline-derived CDR1 and CDR2 are MNHNS and SASEGT. The CDR3 coding sequence is TGTGCCAGCAGTACCCAGGGGGTTGGTCAGCCCCAGCATTTT. It encodes CASSTQGVGQPQHF.

CDR3 loop: CASRGGSRAGELFF. For the CDR3, the DNA is TGTGCCAGCCGAGGCGGGAGTAGGGCCGGGGAGCTGTTTTTT. The chain combines TRBV7-3 with TRBJ2-2; 7 nucleotides line up with TRBD2. Unmatched junction bases numbered 9, after V lost 8 bases and J lost 6 bases. Germline assignment: CDR1 SGHTA and CDR2 FQGTGA. The CDR3 is 14 residues long.

The table lists this clonotype with a few counts. The chain employs TRBV11-3 and TRBJ2-5; 9 bases match TRBD2. The junction had 10 bases not matched to a gene; V was cut back by 4 bases and J by 7 bases. From germline, CDR1 is SGHNT and CDR2 YENEEA. This CDR3 contains 15 residues. CDR3 residues: CASSSIAGVRVTQYF. In nucleotides, the CDR3 is TGTGCCAGCAGCTCTATAGCGGGAGTTAGAGTGACCCAGTACTTC.

This clonotype was detected ten times or more. V usage is TRBV6-1 and J usage is TRBJ2-5, with 8 bases identical to TRBD1. Germline CDR1 is MNHNS and CDR2 is SASEGT. The CDR3 runs to 15 residues. Trimming at V came to 6 bases and at J to 1 base, leaving 7 bases not matched to a gene. This CDR3 reads CASRSPDRGQETQYF. The CDR3 DNA reads TGTGCCAGCAGATCCCCCGACAGGGGCCAAGAGACCCAGTACTTC.

This clonotype has just one count. The V and J genes are TRBV10-3 and TRBJ2-7; D perhaps matches TRBD1 (7 bases). Germline V gives CDR1 ENHRY, CDR2 SYGVKD. The CDR3 has 16 amino acids. V gave up 2 bases and J gave up 3 bases, with 17 bases separating them. As DNA, the CDR3 is TGTGCCATCAGTGAGAAGGGGGCAGGTAGCGGCTACGAGCAGTACTTC. Amino acid sequence: CAISEKGAGSGYEQYF.

This clonotype was found a few times. This sequence may be a read error, since a much larger clone differs from it by one base. The chain has TRBV15 and TRBJ2-5; TRBD2 matches 9 bases. Germline CDR1 reads LNHNV; CDR2 reads YYDKDF (reference sequence). The CDR3 runs 18 residues. CDR3 amino acids: CATSRGARGLAGAEAQYF. The DNA for the CDR3 is TGTGCCACCAGCAGAGGAGCGAGGGGACTAGCAGGTGCAGAGGCCCAGTACTTC.

This clonotype was detected many times. This chain uses TRBV29-1 with TRBJ1-3; D is ambiguous. Germline V gene data show CDR1 as SQVTM and CDR2 as ANQGSEA. CDR3 size: 14 residues. The V end was cut by 0 bases, the J end by 0 bases, with 6 bases between. CDR3 loop: CSVEEYSSGNTIYF. CDR3 bases: TGCAGCGTTGAAGAGTACTCCTCTGGAAACACCATATATTTT.

Comments on this clonotype: Being one base from a much bigger clone, this may be a read error. V is TRBV11-2 and J is TRBJ2-1, with D hard to call. The germline CDR1 and CDR2 sequences are SGHAT and FQNNGV. V gave up 0 bases and J gave up 6 bases, with 6 bases separating them. CDR3 length: 13 amino acids. CDR3 DNA: TGTGCCAGCAGCTTAGAAAGGAGCAATGAGCAGTTCTTC. It is translated as CASSLERSNEQFF.

The chain has TRBV7-9 and TRBJ2-1; 13 bases align to TRBD2. V lost 2 bases and J lost 9; bases outside the gene matches: 7. The CDR3 is 16 amino acids. In germline, CDR1 is SEHNR, CDR2 FQNEAQ (reference sequence). CDR3 loop: CASSLTPGLAGLEQFF. The DNA of the CDR3 is TGTGCCAGCAGCTTAACCCCGGGACTAGCGGGACTTGAGCAGTTCTTC.

The chain combines TRBV20-1 with TRBJ1-4, with a weak D call TRBD1 (5 bases). Germline V gene data show CDR1 as DFQATT and CDR2 as SNEGSKA (reference sequence). The CDR3 spans 13 residues. With 3 bases removed from V and 5 bases from J, the gap between germline ends came to 10 bases. CDR3 sequence reads: CSARGGGNEKLFF. CDR3 DNA sequence: TGCAGTGCTAGGGGGGGGGGGAATGAAAAACTGTTTTTT.

This clonotype appeared many times. The rearrangement uses TRBV7-2 and TRBJ2-7, with TRBD2 matching over 10 bases. Germline CDR1 is SGHTA and CDR2 is FQGNSA. After removal of 1 base from V and 3 bases from J, the junction contained 6 bases not matched to a gene. The CDR3 has 16 residues. CDR3 in amino acids: CASSLVRTSGFYEQYF. The CDR3 nucleotides are TGTGCCAGCAGCTTAGTTAGGACTAGCGGATTCTACGAGCAGTACTTC.

This clonotype was recorded many times. The rearrangement joins TRBV11-2 to TRBJ2-5; D is undetermined. CDR1 and CDR2 from the germline V gene are SGHAT and FQNNGV. The CDR3 is 15 amino acids. Trimming took 1 base from V and 1 from J, leaving 10 bases between them. In DNA, the CDR3 is TGTGCCAGCAGCTTAGTTCCGGAGATCCAAGAGACCCAGTACTTC. The encoded protein is CASSLVPEIQETQYF. Full variable domain (outside the CDR3, taken from reference TRBV11-2 and TRBJ2-5): EAGVAQSPRYKIIEKRQSVAFWCNPISGHATLYWYQQILGQGPKLLIQFQNNGVVDDSQLPKDRFSAERLKGVDSTLKIQPAKLEDSAVYLCASSLVPEIQETQYFGPGTRLLVL.

This clonotype was counted between two and nine times. The rearrangement links TRBV28 to TRBJ1-4, with D perhaps matching TRBD1 (5 bases). The CDR3 contains 14 residues. The V gene's germline CDR1 is MDHEN and CDR2 SYDVKM. Trimming shortened V by 5 bases and J by 12 bases, and 19 bases separated the two germline ends. In DNA form, the CDR3 reads TGTGCCAGCAGTGGACACACCTCTTCTCGACAACTGTTTTTT. This codes for CASSGHTSSRQLFF.